Following are 20 T cell receptor beta chains from one sample sequenced in a study of early T cells in non-severe SARS-CoV-2 infection. MiXCR, applied by TCRdb to the 5' RACE reads, yields one record per CDR3 protein. This sample yields under 70,000 distinct CDR3 sequences, of which less than 5.5% are seen a single time; 4.9% belongs to the top ten. The sample was whole blood. The receptors come from an adult who was a healthcare worker with PCR-confirmed SARS-CoV-2 infection or an uninfected control (not recorded which).

The gene calls are TRBV25-1 and TRBJ2-3, with 9 bases that match TRBD2. CDR3 length: 12 residues. Germline V gene sequence: CDR1 MGHDK, CDR2 SYGVNS. V shed 8 bases, J shed 6 bases, and the junction held 3 bases outside the gene matches. The CDR3 DNA follows: TGTGCCAGCGCGGGAGGGTGGGATACGCAGTATTTT. This sequence encodes CASAGGWDTQYF.

J is TRBJ2-1 and V is TRBV2, with 8 bases identical to TRBD2. This CDR3 comprises 15 residues. V lost 6 bases, J lost 3 bases, and 7 bases stayed unmatched. CDR1 and CDR2 from the germline V gene are SNHLY and FYNNEI. The CDR3, as DNA: TGTGCCAGCAGGGGACTAGGAGGGGACTACAATGAGCAGTTCTTC. Translating gives CASRGLGGDYNEQFF.

This clonotype was recorded at least ten times. The CDR3 is CSARDIRGGDEQYF. CDR3 in DNA: TGCAGTGCTAGAGATATCCGGGGAGGGGACGAGCAGTACTTC. V usage is TRBV20-1 and J usage is TRBJ2-7, with 7 nucleotides matching TRBD2. The junction had 7 bases not matched to a gene; V was cut back by 0 bases and J by 5 bases. This CDR3 has 14 amino acids. The germline V gene encodes CDR1 DFQATT and CDR2 SNEGSKA (reference sequence).

This clonotype was picked up many times. V usage is TRBV5-1 and J usage is TRBJ2-2, with no clear D. Trimming shortened V by 0 bases and J by 1 base, and 10 bases separated the two germline ends. The CDR3 loop spans 16 amino acids. Per germline, CDR1 SGHRS and CDR2 YFSETQ. CDR3 loop: CASSLVVSRNTGELFF. The CDR3 DNA follows: TGCGCCAGCAGCTTGGTGGTATCGAGGAACACCGGGGAGCTGTTTTTT.

At least ten counts were recorded for this clonotype. The chain combines TRBV7-8 with TRBJ2-1; TRBD2 agrees at 9 bases. CDR3 length: 15 amino acids. Trimming at V came to 6 bases and at J to 7 bases, leaving 10 bases not matched to a gene. Germline values: CDR1 SGHVS, CDR2 FQNEAQ. The CDR3 DNA is TGTGCCAGCAGACCACCCTGGCGGGAGGGGAATGAGCAGTTCTTC. Its translation: CASRPPWREGNEQFF. The whole variable domain, filled in from reference TRBV7-8 and TRBJ2-1, reads GAGVSQSPRYKVAKRGQDVALRCDPISGHVSLFWYQQALGQGPEFLTYFQNEAQLDKSGLPSDRFFAERPEGSVSTLKIQRTQQEDSAVYLCASRPPWREGNEQFFGPGTRLTVL.

This clonotype was counted many times. The CDR3 DNA is TGTGCCAGCAGCATACAGGGGGCGAGAGATACGCAGTATTTT. Translating gives CASSIQGARDTQYF. V gene TRBV7-6 combines with J gene TRBJ2-3; 9 nucleotides align to TRBD1. The CDR3 spans 14 residues. Germline trimming cut 5 bases from V and 5 bases from J; bases unmatched to any gene: 5. Germline V gene sequence: CDR1 SGHVS, CDR2 FNYEAQ.

This clonotype showed up many times. The chain recombines TRBV2 with TRBJ2-5; TRBD1 is a possible D gene (5 bases). The CDR3 extends over 15 amino acids. The germline V and J ends were trimmed by 7 bases and 0 bases, with 15 bases remaining between them. The germline CDR1 and CDR2 sequences are SNHLY and FYNNEI. DNA for the CDR3: TGTGCCAGCACTGCACAGGCCATCTACCAAGAGACCCAGTACTTC. Translating it yields CASTAQAIYQETQYF.

This clonotype showed up many times. The chain employs TRBV5-1 and TRBJ1-1, with 8 positions matching TRBD1. The CDR3 loop spans 16 amino acids. The V segment lost 4 bases and the J segment 4 bases; nucleotides outside the gene matches: 12. CDR1 and CDR2 (germline): SGHRS, YFSETQ. CDR3 amino acids: CASSPGTGRSSTEAFF. The CDR3, as DNA: TGCGCCAGCAGCCCCGGGACAGGAAGATCGAGCACTGAAGCTTTCTTT.

This clonotype came up many times. CDR3 nucleotides: TGTGCCAGCAGTTTTAATAGCGGGTCGGACAATGAGCAGTTCTTC. This translates into CASSFNSGSDNEQFF. This rearrangement joins TRBV12-3 or TRBV12-4 to TRBJ2-1; 7 bases align to TRBD2. The CDR3 runs to 15 residues. With V trimmed by 3 bases and J by 5 bases, 7 bases remained unmatched.

This clonotype has a count of ten or more. The rearrangement links TRBV3-1 to TRBJ2-7; D uncertain. Germline V gene lookup returns CDR1 LGHDT and CDR2 YNNKEL (reference sequence). The CDR3 spans 14 residues. Trimming left V 1 base short and J 1 base short, with 8 bases between. As DNA, the CDR3 is TGTGCCAGCAGCCAAGTGGAACTGTCCTACGAGCAGTACTTC. Translating it yields CASSQVELSYEQYF.

This clonotype occurred many times. J is TRBJ2-7 and V is TRBV6-2 or TRBV6-3; no clear D gene. CDR3 length: 13 amino acids. Deletions cut 3 bases from V and 5 bases from J, with 11 bases between. The germline CDR1 and CDR2 sequences are MNHEY and SVGEGT. The CDR3 nucleotides read TGTGCCAGCAGTTATTCTGGTTGGGACGAGCAGTACTTC. This gives the protein CASSYSGWDEQYF.

This clonotype was detected a few times. The chain links TRBV6-2 or TRBV6-3 to TRBJ1-6; D may be TRBD1 (5 bases). The CDR3 sequence is 14 residues long. Germline V gives CDR1 MNHEY, CDR2 SVGEGT. V lost 2 bases, J lost 9 bases, and 11 bases lay in between. As DNA, the CDR3 is TGTGCCAGCAGTTACGGGACCCTCTCTTCACCCCTCCACTTT. Translating it yields CASSYGTLSSPLHF.

The table lists this clonotype with a few counts. The chain uses TRBV19 and TRBJ1-4; D gene unclear. Per the germline V gene, CDR1 is LNHDA and CDR2 is SQIVND (reference sequence). The ends were cut back, 5 bases at V and 8 bases at J, with 12 bases in the middle. The CDR3 extends over 13 amino acids. For the CDR3, the DNA is TGTGCCAGTAGTCCTAGGGCGGACGAAAAACTGTTTTTT. Its protein product is CASSPRADEKLFF.

This clonotype was picked up many times. The chain uses TRBV25-1 and TRBJ2-5; 12 bases are a match to TRBD2. Germline V gene lookup returns CDR1 MGHDK and CDR2 SYGVNS. V was clipped by 3 bases and J by 2 bases; unmatched bases: 7. CDR3 length: 17 amino acids. The CDR3 bases are TGTGCCAGCAGTGATCTTGGACTAGCGGGAATACAAGAGACCCAGTACTTC. This gives the protein CASSDLGLAGIQETQYF.

There are many counts of this clonotype. The CDR3 reads CASSVTGPYFASTNEKLFF. As DNA, the CDR3 is TGTGCCAGCAGCGTGACGGGACCCTATTTCGCCTCAACTAATGAAAAACTGTTTTTT. The V and J genes are TRBV7-9 and TRBJ1-4; the D gene is possibly TRBD1 (5 bases). Trimming took off 5 bases at V and 0 bases at J, with 22 bases between the two ends. Germline V lookup: CDR1 SEHNR, CDR2 FQNEAQ (reference sequence). The CDR3 spans 19 residues. The full variable domain, completed using reference TRBV7-9 and TRBJ1-4, is DTGVSQNPRHKITKRGQNVTFRCDPISEHNRLYWYRQTLGQGPEFLTYFQNEAQLEKSRLLSDRFSAERPKGSFSTLEIQRTEQGDSAMYLCASSVTGPYFASTNEKLFFGSGTQLSVL.

This clonotype was detected a few times. The chain employs TRBV21-1 and TRBJ1-2; the table calls TRBD1, which could not be checked here. TRBV21-1 is an annotated pseudogene. The CDR3 spans 15 residues. CDR3 in amino acids: CASSKAGTENYGYTF. The CDR3 nucleotides read TGTGCCAGCAGCAAAGCCGGGACAGAAAACTATGGCTACACCTTC.

This clonotype was picked up a small number of times. V is TRBV5-4 and J is TRBJ2-7; 8 nucleotides match TRBD1. The CDR3 is 13 amino acids. V lost 2 bases to trimming and J lost 5 bases; unmatched junction nucleotides: 3. Germline-derived CDR1 and CDR2 are SGHNT and YYREEE (reference sequence). CDR3 bases: TGTGCCAGCAGCTTCCAGGGGGCCGACGAGCAGTACTTC. Translation: CASSFQGADEQYF. Drawing the rest from reference TRBV5-4 and TRBJ2-7, the complete variable domain is ETGVTQSPTHLIKTRGQQVTLRCSSQSGHNTVSWYQQALGQGPQFIFQYYREEENGRGNFPPRFSGLQFPNYSSELNVNALELDDSALYLCASSFQGADEQYFGPGTRLTVT.

The sample holds a few counts of this clonotype. J is TRBJ2-5 and V is TRBV19; 8 bases line up with TRBD1. The CDR3 is 13 amino acids. The germline V gene encodes CDR1 LNHDA and CDR2 SQIVND (reference sequence). V lost 4 bases to trimming and J lost 3 bases; unmatched junction nucleotides: 1. As DNA, the CDR3 is TGTGCCAGTAGTAAGGACAGGGAAGAGACCCAGTACTTC. It specifies CASSKDREETQYF.

There are many counts of this clonotype. The J gene is TRBJ2-1, the V gene TRBV12-3 or TRBV12-4; D call uncertain. The CDR3 extends over 13 amino acids. V was pared by 8 bases and J by 0 bases, with 8 bases between. In nucleotides, the CDR3 is TGTGCCAGCGGGGTCGGCTCCTACAATGAGCAGTTCTTC. It encodes CASGVGSYNEQFF.

This clonotype was seen repeatedly, ten times or more. The CDR3: CASSQGAAPEKLFF. The CDR3, as DNA: TGTGCCAGCAGCCAAGGGGCCGCTCCCGAAAAACTGTTTTTT. The rearrangement links TRBV3-1 to TRBJ1-4, with unresolved D. The CDR3 extends over 14 amino acids. V lost 1 base, J lost 8 bases, and 11 bases lay in between. The germline V gene encodes CDR1 LGHDT and CDR2 YNNKEL (reference sequence).